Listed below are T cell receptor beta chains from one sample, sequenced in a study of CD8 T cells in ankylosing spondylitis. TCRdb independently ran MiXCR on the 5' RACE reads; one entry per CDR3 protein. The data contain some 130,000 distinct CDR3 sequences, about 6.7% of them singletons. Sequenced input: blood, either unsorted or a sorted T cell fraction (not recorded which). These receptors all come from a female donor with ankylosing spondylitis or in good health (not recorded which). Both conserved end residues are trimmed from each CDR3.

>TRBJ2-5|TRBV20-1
SARAGSGQETQY
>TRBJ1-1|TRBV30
AWSARTGANTEAF
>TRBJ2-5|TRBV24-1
ATSDPRQAKETQY
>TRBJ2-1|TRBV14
ASSQDPNNEQF
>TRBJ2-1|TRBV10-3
AISESRLGTNEQF
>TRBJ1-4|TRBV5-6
ASSFWDRAEKLF
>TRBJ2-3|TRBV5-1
ASSSTSGENTDTQY
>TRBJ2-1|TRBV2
ASSDPYDGSYNEQF
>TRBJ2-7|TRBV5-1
ASSFLAGNWEQY
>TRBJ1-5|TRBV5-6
ASSLGAGRDQPQH
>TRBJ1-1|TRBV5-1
ASSRTSGAGTEAF
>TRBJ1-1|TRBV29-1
SVERTGGRTEAF
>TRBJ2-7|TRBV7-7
ASSFAPGPTYEQY
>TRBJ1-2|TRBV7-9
ASSTQGDYGYT
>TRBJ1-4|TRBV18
ASSLPDRGNEKLF
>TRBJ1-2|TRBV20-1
SAQGQGDLSYGYT
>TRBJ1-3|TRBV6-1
AASGPGDRRSSGNTIY
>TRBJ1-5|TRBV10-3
AIGEGYQPQH
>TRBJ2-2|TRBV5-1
ASSLEGLGELF
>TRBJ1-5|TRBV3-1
ASSQEGSGGQPQH
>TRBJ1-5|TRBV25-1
ASRNFDRDPYGNQPQH
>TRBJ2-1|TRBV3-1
ASSPTGYNEQF
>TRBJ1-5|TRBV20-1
SARDMGNQPQH
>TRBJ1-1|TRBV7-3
ASSPSLQVMNTEAF
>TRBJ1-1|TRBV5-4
ASSAGTQNTEAF
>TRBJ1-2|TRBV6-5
ASSYFAGRGGYT
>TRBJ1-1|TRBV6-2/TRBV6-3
ASSSLFGGFLNTEAF
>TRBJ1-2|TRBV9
ASSGELVGGYT
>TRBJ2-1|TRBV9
ASSAIRDSYNEQF
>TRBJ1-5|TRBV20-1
SAIKGGGAGNQPQH
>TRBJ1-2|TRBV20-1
SVWDRARLNYGYT
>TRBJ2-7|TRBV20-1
SAREAGGNEQY
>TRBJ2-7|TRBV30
AWRTTGGYEQY
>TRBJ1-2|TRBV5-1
ASSSGSPGYT
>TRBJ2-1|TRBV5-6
ASSLSQLYNEQF
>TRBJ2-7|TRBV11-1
ASSLSGLAGASPLREQY
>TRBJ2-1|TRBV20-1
SASQTSHGHYNEQF
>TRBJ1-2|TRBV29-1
SVGTGSNYGYT
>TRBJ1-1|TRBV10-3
AISDPGHSTEAF
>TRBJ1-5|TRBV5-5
ASSSTNDRYNQPQH
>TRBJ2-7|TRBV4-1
ASSQTVAVEQY
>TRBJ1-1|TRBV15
ATRVQPNTEAF
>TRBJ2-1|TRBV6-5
ASSYLAGEGSEQF
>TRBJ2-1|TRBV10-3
AISEGGVRGNEQF